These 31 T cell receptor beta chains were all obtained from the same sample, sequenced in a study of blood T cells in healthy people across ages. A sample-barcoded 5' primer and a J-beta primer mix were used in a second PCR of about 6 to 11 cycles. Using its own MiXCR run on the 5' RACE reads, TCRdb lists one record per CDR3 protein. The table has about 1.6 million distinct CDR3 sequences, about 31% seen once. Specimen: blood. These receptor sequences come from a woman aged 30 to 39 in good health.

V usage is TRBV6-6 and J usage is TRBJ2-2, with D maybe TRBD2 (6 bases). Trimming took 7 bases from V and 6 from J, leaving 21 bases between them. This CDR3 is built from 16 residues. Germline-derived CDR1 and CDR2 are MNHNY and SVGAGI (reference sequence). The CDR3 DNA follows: TGTGCCAGCATCTCATCGACTAGTCGGGTCGCCGGGGAGCTGTTTTTT. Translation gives CASISSTSRVAGELFF.

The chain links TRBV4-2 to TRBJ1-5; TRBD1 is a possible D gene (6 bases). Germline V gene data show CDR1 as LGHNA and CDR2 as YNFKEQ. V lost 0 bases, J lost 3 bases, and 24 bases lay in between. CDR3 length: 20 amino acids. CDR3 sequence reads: CASSQDPFGQGIHVNQPQHF. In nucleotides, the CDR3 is TGTGCCAGCAGCCAAGATCCGTTTGGGCAGGGGATCCATGTCAATCAGCCCCAGCATTTT.

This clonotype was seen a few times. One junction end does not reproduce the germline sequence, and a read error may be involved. CDR3 DNA sequence: TGTGCCAACAGTTATTCGGAGACAGGGGCCTTATCGTATGGCTACACCTTC. Protein sequence: CANSYSETGALSYGYTF. The V gene is TRBV6-6, the J gene TRBJ1-2; TRBD1 aligns across 8 bases. The CDR3 length is 17 residues. CDR1 and CDR2 from the germline V gene are MNHNY and SVGAGI (reference sequence).

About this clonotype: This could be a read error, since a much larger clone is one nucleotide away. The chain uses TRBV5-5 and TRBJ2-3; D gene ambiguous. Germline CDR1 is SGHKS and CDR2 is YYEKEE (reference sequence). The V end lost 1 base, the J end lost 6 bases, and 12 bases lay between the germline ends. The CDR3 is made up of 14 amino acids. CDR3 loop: CASSLPDGWDTQYF. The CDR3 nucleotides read TGTGCCAGCAGCTTGCCTGACGGCTGGGATACGCAGTATTTT.

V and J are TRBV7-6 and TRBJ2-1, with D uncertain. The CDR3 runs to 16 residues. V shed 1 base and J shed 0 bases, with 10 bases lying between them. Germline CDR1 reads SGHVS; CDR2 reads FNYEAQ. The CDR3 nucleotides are TGTGCCAGCAGCTTAGGGCCTCTGAGCTCCTACAATGAGCAGTTCTTC. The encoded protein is CASSLGPLSSYNEQFF.

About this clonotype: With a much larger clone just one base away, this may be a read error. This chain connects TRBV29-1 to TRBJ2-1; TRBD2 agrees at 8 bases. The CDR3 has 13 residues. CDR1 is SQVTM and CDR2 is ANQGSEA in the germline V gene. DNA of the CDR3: TGCAGCGCCGGGACTAGAGACTACAATGGGCAGTTCTTC. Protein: CSAGTRDYNGQFF.

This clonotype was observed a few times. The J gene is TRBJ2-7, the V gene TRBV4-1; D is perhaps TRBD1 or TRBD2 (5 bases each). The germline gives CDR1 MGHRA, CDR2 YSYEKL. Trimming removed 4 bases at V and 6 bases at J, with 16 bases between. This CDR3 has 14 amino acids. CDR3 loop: CASSPPQRGSEQYF. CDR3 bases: TGCGCCAGCAGCCCTCCCCAGAGGGGAAGCGAGCAGTACTTC.

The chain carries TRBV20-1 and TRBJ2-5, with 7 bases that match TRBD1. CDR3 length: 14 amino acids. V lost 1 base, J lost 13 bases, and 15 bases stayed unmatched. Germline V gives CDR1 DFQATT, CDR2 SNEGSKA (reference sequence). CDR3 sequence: CSARGSKGADERYF. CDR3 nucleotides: TGCAGTGCTAGAGGGTCAAAGGGGGCCGACGAGCGGTACTTC.

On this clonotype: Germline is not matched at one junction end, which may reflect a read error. CDR3 amino acids: CSVEASQEAQYF. For the CDR3, the DNA is TGCAGCGTTGAAGCATCGCAAGAGGCCCAGTACTTC. The V gene is TRBV29-1, the J gene TRBJ2-5; no firm D call. This CDR3 has 12 amino acids. Germline assignment: CDR1 SQVTM and CDR2 ANQGSEA. The whole variable domain, remainder taken from reference TRBV29-1 and TRBJ2-5, is SAVISQKPSRDICQRGTSLTIQCQVDSQVTMMFWYRQQPGQSLTLIATANQGSEATYESGFVIDKFPISRPNLTFSTLTVSNMSPEDSSIYLCSVEASQEAQYFGPGTRLLVL.

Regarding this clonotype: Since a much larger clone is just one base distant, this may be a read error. Written as DNA, the CDR3 is TGTGCCAGCAGCCGGGGGCGGCTAGGGGAGACCCAGTACTTC. This codes for CASSRGRLGETQYF. The chain recombines TRBV7-2 with TRBJ2-5, with D possibly called TRBD1 or TRBD2 (6 bases each). The CDR3 covers 14 residues. With 5 bases removed from V and 5 bases from J, the gap between germline ends came to 15 bases. Germline loops: CDR1 SGHTA, CDR2 FQGNSA.

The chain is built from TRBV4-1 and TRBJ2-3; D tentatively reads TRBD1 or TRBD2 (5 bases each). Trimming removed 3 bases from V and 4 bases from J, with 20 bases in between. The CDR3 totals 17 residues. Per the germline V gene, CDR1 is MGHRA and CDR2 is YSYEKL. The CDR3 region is CASSQVPGQLGADTQYF. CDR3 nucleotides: TGCGCCAGCAGCCAGGTTCCGGGCCAATTGGGGGCAGATACGCAGTATTTT.

CDR3 loop: CSARLTGGNQPQHF. The CDR3 DNA follows: TGCAGTGCTAGGCTAACAGGAGGCAATCAGCCCCAGCATTTT. The chain joins TRBV20-1 to TRBJ1-5; TRBD1 is a possible D gene (5 bases). The CDR3 spans 14 residues. Deletions cut 3 bases from V and 2 bases from J, with 11 bases between. Germline V gene sequence: CDR1 DFQATT, CDR2 SNEGSKA (reference sequence).

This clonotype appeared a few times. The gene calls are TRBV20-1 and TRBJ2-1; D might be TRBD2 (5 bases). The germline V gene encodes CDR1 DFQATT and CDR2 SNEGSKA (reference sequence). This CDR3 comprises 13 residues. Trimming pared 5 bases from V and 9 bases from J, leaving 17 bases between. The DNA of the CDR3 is TGCAGTGCTGGTTCCCCAGCGGTAGGTGAGCAGTTCTTC. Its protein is CSAGSPAVGEQFF.

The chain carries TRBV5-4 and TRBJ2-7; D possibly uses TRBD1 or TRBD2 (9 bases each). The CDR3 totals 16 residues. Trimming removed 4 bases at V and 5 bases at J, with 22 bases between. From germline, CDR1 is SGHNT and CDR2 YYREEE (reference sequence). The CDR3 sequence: CASSAGGTGRSHEQYF. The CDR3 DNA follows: TGTGCCAGCAGCGCGGGGGGGACAGGGAGGTCCCACGAGCAGTACTTC.

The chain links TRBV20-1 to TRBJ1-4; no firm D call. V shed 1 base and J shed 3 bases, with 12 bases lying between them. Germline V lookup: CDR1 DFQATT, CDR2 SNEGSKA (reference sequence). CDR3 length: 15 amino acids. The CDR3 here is CSARGRGVANEKLFF. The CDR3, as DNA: TGCAGTGCTAGAGGCCGCGGGGTAGCTAATGAAAAACTGTTTTTT.

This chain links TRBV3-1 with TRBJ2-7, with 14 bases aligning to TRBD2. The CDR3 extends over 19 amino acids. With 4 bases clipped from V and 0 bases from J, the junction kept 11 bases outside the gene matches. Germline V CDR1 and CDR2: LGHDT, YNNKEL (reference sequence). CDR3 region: CASSPGTSGGASPSYEQYF. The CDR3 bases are TGTGCCAGCAGCCCCGGGACTAGCGGGGGTGCGAGTCCCTCCTACGAGCAGTACTTC.

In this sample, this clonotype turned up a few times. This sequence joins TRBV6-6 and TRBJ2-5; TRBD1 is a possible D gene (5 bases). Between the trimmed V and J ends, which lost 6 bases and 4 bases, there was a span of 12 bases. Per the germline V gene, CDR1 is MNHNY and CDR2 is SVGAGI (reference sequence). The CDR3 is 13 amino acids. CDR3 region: CASRNQGSETQYF. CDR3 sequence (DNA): TGTGCCAGCAGGAACCAGGGATCAGAGACCCAGTACTTC.

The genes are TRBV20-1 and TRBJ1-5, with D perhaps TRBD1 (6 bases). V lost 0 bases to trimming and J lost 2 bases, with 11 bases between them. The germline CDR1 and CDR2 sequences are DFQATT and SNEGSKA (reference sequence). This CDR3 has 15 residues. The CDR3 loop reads CSARDPGHGNQPQHF. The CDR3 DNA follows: TGCAGTGCTAGAGATCCGGGACATGGCAATCAGCCCCAGCATTTT.

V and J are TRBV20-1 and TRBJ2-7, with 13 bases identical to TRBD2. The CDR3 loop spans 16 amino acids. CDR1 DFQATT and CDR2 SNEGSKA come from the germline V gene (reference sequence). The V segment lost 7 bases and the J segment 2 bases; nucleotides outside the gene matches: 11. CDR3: CSVWGTSGGVAYEQYF. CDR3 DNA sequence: TGCAGTGTTTGGGGAACTAGCGGGGGGGTAGCCTACGAGCAGTACTTC.

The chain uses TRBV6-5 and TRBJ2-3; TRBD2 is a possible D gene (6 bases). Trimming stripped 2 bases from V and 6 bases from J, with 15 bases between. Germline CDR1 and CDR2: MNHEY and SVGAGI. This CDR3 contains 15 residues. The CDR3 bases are TGTGCCAGCAGTTACAGCGCGGGGCCGCGGGATACGCAGTATTTT. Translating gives CASSYSAGPRDTQYF.

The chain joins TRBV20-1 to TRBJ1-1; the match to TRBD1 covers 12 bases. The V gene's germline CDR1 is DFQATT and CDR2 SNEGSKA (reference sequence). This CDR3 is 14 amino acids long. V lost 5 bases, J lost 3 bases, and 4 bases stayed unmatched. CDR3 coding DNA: TGCAGTGCTGGGGGACAGGGGGCGGACACTGAAGCTTTCTTT. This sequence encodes CSAGGQGADTEAFF.

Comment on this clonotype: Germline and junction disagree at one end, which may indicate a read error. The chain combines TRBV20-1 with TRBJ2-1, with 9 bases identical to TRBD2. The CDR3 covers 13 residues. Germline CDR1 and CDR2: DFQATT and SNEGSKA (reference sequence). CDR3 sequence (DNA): TGCAGTGCTACTAGCGGGGAGTACAATGAGCGGTTCTTC. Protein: CSATSGEYNERFF.

This CDR3 is CASSLNGGGGGTDTQYF. The CDR3 DNA sequence: TGTGCCAGCAGCTTAAATGGAGGAGGCGGGGGGACAGATACGCAGTATTTT. The J gene is TRBJ2-3, the V gene TRBV7-3; the match to TRBD2 covers 8 bases. CDR3 length: 17 amino acids. Germline V CDR1 and CDR2: SGHTA, FQGTGA. V trimming: 1 base; J trimming: 3 bases; junction bases outside the gene matches: 9.

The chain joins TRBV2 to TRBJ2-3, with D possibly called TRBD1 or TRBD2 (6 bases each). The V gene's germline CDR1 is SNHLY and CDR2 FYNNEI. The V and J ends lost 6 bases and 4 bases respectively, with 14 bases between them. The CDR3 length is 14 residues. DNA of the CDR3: TGTGCCAGCAGCATGGGGGGCCCGGCAGATACGCAGTATTTT. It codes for CASSMGGPADTQYF.

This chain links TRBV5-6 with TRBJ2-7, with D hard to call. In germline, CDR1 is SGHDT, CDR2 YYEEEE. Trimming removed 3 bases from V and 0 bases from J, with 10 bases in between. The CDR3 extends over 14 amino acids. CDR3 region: CASSYSTLSYEQYF. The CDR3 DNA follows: TGTGCCAGCAGCTACTCGACTCTCTCCTACGAGCAGTACTTC.

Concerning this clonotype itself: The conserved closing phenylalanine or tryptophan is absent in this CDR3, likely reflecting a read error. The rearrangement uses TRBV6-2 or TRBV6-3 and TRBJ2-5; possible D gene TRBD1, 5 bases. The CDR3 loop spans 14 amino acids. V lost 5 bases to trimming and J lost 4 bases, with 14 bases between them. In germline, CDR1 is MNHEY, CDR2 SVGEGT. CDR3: CASSAPQGGETQYV. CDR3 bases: TGTGCCAGCAGTGCCCCCCAGGGTGGAGAGACCCAGTACGTC.

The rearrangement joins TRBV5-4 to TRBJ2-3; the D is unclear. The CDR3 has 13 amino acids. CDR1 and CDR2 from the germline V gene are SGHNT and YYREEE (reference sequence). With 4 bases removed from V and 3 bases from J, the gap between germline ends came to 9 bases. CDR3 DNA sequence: TGTGCCAGCAGCGACTGGGTAACAGATACGCAGTATTTT. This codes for CASSDWVTDTQYF.

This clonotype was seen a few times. CDR3 sequence: CASSLATSNYEQYF. The CDR3 nucleotides read TGCGCCAGCAGCTTGGCAACGAGCAACTACGAGCAGTACTTC. The chain couples TRBV5-1 to TRBJ2-7; unclear D gene. The V end lost 0 bases, the J end lost 3 bases, and 10 bases lay between the germline ends. CDR1 is SGHRS and CDR2 is YFSETQ in the germline V gene. The CDR3 is made up of 14 amino acids.

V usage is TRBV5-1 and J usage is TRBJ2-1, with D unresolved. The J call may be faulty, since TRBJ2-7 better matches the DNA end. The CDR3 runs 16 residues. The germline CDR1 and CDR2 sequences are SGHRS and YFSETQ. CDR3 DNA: TGCGCCAGCAGCTTGGGACCGGACCCTACCTCCTACGAGCAGTACTTC. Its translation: CASSLGPDPTSYEQYF.

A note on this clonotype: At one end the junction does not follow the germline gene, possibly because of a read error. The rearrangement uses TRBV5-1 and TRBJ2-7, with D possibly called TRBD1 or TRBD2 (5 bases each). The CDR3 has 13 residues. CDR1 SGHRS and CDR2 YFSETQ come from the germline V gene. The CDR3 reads CTSSLGRVFEQYF. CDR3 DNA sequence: TGCACCAGCAGCTTGGGACGGGTCTTCGAGCAGTACTTC.

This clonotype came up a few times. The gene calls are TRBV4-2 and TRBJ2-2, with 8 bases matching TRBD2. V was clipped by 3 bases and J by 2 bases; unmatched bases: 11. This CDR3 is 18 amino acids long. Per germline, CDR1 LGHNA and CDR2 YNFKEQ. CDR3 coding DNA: TGTGCCAGCAGCCAGTCCCGGGGGGCGGGAGGAAACACCGGGGAGCTGTTTTTT. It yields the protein CASSQSRGAGGNTGELFF.